The subject of this entry is one T cell receptor beta chain. The antigen is not known. The sample comes from a study of cytomegalovirus exposure and HLA in healthy donors. Germline V gene lookup returns CDR1 SQVTM and CDR2 ANQGSEA. The CDR3 extends over 13 amino acids. V was pared by 4 bases and J by 5 bases, with 9 bases between. General observations from the study: Excluded: some indistinguishable V segments such as TRBV6-2 and TRBV6-3. TCR beta V- and J-gene trimming, according to a later analysis, was linked to a missense DCLRE1C variant. Donor immune exposure was known only as CMV serostatus.

The PCR had 60 Vbeta and 13 Jbeta primers. The assay was immunoSEQ multiplex PCR, and TCRdb's table has in-frame clones only and misses some. The table lists 210,000 or so clones, less than 85% of them singletons, with 0.6% to 0.65% in the top ten. V usage is TRBV29-1 and J usage is TRBJ1-6, with D possibly being TRBD1 (5 bases). Sequencing was done on a sample of PBMCs. The TCR comes from a young man in good health and CMV-seronegative. The CDR3 bases are TGCAGCGTTGCTGACAGAAATAATTCACCCCTCCACTTT. It translates to CSVADRNNSPLHF.